The 24 T cell receptor beta chains below all came from one sample that was sequenced in a study of PD-1 blockade in mismatch repair-deficient tumors. Produced via immunoSEQ multiplex PCR; TCRdb's table is partial and in-frame only. The table records over 13,000 clones, more than 80% of them present only once. Time point given: approximately 10-day in vitro stimulation with candidate neoantigen peptide 5. Their target antigens are unknown. The sample consisted of cells cultured in vitro, taken from a patient treated with pembrolizumab. The receptors were gathered from an adult with mismatch repair-deficient cancer.

This sequence joins TRBV9 and TRBJ2-5; D not certain. Germline lookup yields CDR1 SGDLS and CDR2 YYNGEE. This CDR3 is built from 12 residues. The V end lost 1 base, the J end lost 9 bases, and 10 bases lay between the germline ends. CDR3 DNA: TGTGCCAGCAGCGTAAGTGATCTACCCCAGTACTTC. Protein product: CASSVSDLPQYF.

The genes are TRBV2 and TRBJ1-1; D gene unclear. The germline gives CDR1 SNHLY, CDR2 FYNNEI. This CDR3 spans 14 amino acids. V gave up 8 bases and J gave up 1 base, with 14 bases separating them. The CDR3 DNA sequence: TGTGCCAGCTCGGAATATATGGGGAACACTGAAGCTTTCTTT. This gives the protein CASSEYMGNTEAFF.

This chain connects TRBV10-3 to TRBJ2-4; D remains ambiguous. CDR1 and CDR2 (germline): ENHRY, SYGVKD. The ends were cut back, 0 bases at V and 0 bases at J, with 12 bases in the middle. This CDR3 has 17 residues. The CDR3 loop reads CAISESLALLAKNIQYF. The CDR3 DNA follows: TGTGCCATCAGTGAGTCGTTAGCCCTCCTAGCCAAAAACATTCAGTACTTC.

The gene calls are TRBV7-3 and TRBJ1-1; D uncertain. With 1 base removed from V and 3 bases from J, the gap between germline ends came to 9 bases. CDR1 is SGHTA and CDR2 is FQGTGA in the germline V gene. The CDR3 is made up of 14 amino acids. The CDR3 loop is CASSLMAGDTEAFF. The CDR3 DNA reads as TGTGCCAGCAGCTTAATGGCCGGGGACACTGAAGCTTTCTTT.

Turning to this clone: The junction and the germline gene differ at one end; a read error may be behind it. This chain joins TRBV7-9 and TRBJ1-4; the match to TRBD1 covers 7 bases. The CDR3 totals 15 residues. Germline V gene sequence: CDR1 SEHNR, CDR2 FQNEAQ (reference sequence). DNA of the CDR3: TGTGCCAGCAGGTTAGGGGGCCAAACTAATGAAAAACTGTTTTTT. Its protein product is CASRLGGQTNEKLFF.

The rearrangement links TRBV6-1 to TRBJ1-3, with D perhaps TRBD1 (6 bases). With 3 bases removed from V and 0 bases from J, the gap between germline ends came to 18 bases. Germline CDR1 MNHNS, CDR2 SASEGT. The CDR3 contains 18 residues. CDR3 nucleotide sequence: TGTGCCAGCAGTGACAGGGGCAGAAGATTGAGCTCTGGAAACACCATATATTTT. Encoded protein: CASSDRGRRLSSGNTIYF.

The genes are TRBV2 and TRBJ2-7, with D tentatively TRBD1 (5 bases). CDR3 length: 14 residues. The germline V and J ends were trimmed by 8 bases and 3 bases, with 17 bases remaining between them. Germline values: CDR1 SNHLY, CDR2 FYNNEI. CDR3 residues: CASQGPPEIYEQYF. Written as DNA, the CDR3 is TGTGCCAGCCAGGGCCCCCCTGAAATCTACGAGCAGTACTTC.

The rearrangement joins TRBV28 to TRBJ1-3, with TRBD1 as a possible D gene (5 bases). Looked up from germline, CDR1 is MDHEN and CDR2 is SYDVKM. V was pared by 2 bases and J by 4 bases, with 12 bases between. The CDR3 spans 15 residues. CDR3 residues: CASSLIGETGNTIYF. The CDR3 nucleotides read TGTGCCAGCAGTTTAATAGGGGAAACAGGAAACACCATATATTTT. The full variable domain, completed using reference TRBV28 and TRBJ1-3, is DVKVTQSSRYLVKRTGEKVFLECVQDMDHENMFWYRQDPGLGLRLIYFSYDVKMKEKGDIPEGYSVSREKKERFSLILESASTNQTSMYLCASSLIGETGNTIYFGEGSWLTVV.

The V call is TRBV19, the J call TRBJ1-2; TRBD1 aligns across 7 bases. Unmatched junction bases numbered 13, after V lost 6 bases and J lost 12 bases. The CDR3 is made up of 13 amino acids. Germline values: CDR1 LNHDA, CDR2 SQIVND (reference sequence). The CDR3 region is CASRFDRVGNNTF. DNA of the CDR3: TGTGCCAGTAGATTTGACAGGGTTGGAAACAACACCTTC. Using reference TRBV19 and TRBJ1-2 for the parts outside the CDR3, the full variable domain is DGGITQSPKYLFRKEGQNVTLSCEQNLNHDAMYWYRQDPGQGLRLIYYSQIVNDFQKGDIAEGYSVSREKKESFPLTVTSAQKNPTAFYLCASRFDRVGNNTFGSGTRLTVV.

The CDR3 is CASSYRTYEQYF. The DNA of the CDR3 is TGTGCCAGCAGTTACAGGACCTACGAGCAGTACTTC. The V and J genes are TRBV6-6 and TRBJ2-7, with no clear D. CDR1 and CDR2 (germline): MNHNY, SVGAGI (reference sequence). Trimming shortened V by 2 bases and J by 2 bases, and 4 bases separated the two germline ends. The length of the CDR3 is 12 residues.

V is TRBV28 and J is TRBJ1-5; D is uncertain. This CDR3 region has 13 residues. The germline CDR1 and CDR2 sequences are MDHEN and SYDVKM. V was cut by 6 bases and J by 8 bases, with 14 bases left in between. The CDR3 spells CASRGMQRKPQHF. CDR3 nucleotides: TGTGCCAGCAGGGGGATGCAAAGGAAGCCCCAGCATTTT.

The chain couples TRBV5-1 to TRBJ2-1, with 8 bases aligning to TRBD1. CDR3 size: 14 residues. CDR1 is SGHRS, CDR2 YFSETQ, per germline. V shed 3 bases and J 5 bases; nucleotides not matched to a gene: 4. The CDR3: CASSWTGPNNEQFF. CDR3 coding DNA: TGCGCCAGCAGCTGGACAGGGCCTAACAATGAGCAGTTCTTC. Full variable domain (remainder filled in from reference TRBV5-1 and TRBJ2-1): KAGVTQTPRYLIKTRGQQVTLSCSPISGHRSVSWYQQTPGQGLQFLFEYFSETQRNKGNFPGRFSGRQFSNSRSEMNVSTLELGDSALYLCASSWTGPNNEQFFGPGTRLTVL.

The chain has TRBV4-1 and TRBJ2-7; the D is unclear. Germline V CDR1 and CDR2: MGHRA, YSYEKL. The CDR3 consists of 16 residues. V lost 1 base and J lost 5, with 18 bases in between. DNA for the CDR3: TGCGCCAGCAGCCAAGTAGCTCGTAGACTCCCAAACGAGCAGTACTTC. This encodes CASSQVARRLPNEQYF.

V usage is TRBV6-1 and J usage is TRBJ1-2; D gene ambiguous. The CDR3 is 13 residues long. CDR1 is MNHNS and CDR2 is SASEGT in the germline V gene. V was cut by 1 base and J by 8 bases, with 11 bases left in between. The CDR3 nucleotides read TGTGCCAGCAGTGAAGTAACAGTAAGAGGCTACACCTTC. This gives the protein CASSEVTVRGYTF.

The chain carries TRBV28 and TRBJ1-6; D is unresolved. CDR1 and CDR2 from the germline V gene are MDHEN and SYDVKM. There are 18 residues in the CDR3. Trimming removed 4 bases from V and 2 bases from J, with 18 bases in between. CDR3 loop: CASSSPGRGSAYNSPLHF. CDR3 coding DNA: TGTGCCAGCAGTTCCCCGGGTCGGGGAAGCGCCTATAATTCACCCCTCCACTTT. Together with reference TRBV28 and TRBJ1-6, the CDR3 gives the full variable domain: DVKVTQSSRYLVKRTGEKVFLECVQDMDHENMFWYRQDPGLGLRLIYFSYDVKMKEKGDIPEGYSVSREKKERFSLILESASTNQTSMYLCASSSPGRGSAYNSPLHFGNGTRLTVT.

This clone was found once. V and J are TRBV19 and TRBJ1-3, with D perhaps matching TRBD1 (6 bases). Germline V gives CDR1 LNHDA, CDR2 SQIVND (reference sequence). Trimming pared 3 bases from V and 3 bases from J, leaving 9 bases between. The CDR3 totals 14 residues. CDR3 nucleotide sequence: TGTGCCAGTAGTATCAACAGGGTTGGAAACACCATATATTTT. Protein product: CASSINRVGNTIYF.

The chain combines TRBV7-9 with TRBJ2-5; maybe TRBD2 (6 bases). This CDR3 contains 13 residues. Between the trimmed V and J ends, which lost 5 bases and 5 bases, there was a span of 12 bases. The germline V gene encodes CDR1 SEHNR and CDR2 FQNEAQ (reference sequence). CDR3 bases: TGTGCCAGCAGCCGTCGTGGGGGGGAGACCCAGTACTTC. Translating gives CASSRRGGETQYF.

The chain uses TRBV7-9 and TRBJ2-1; 8 nucleotides line up with TRBD2. Germline CDR1 reads SEHNR; CDR2 reads FQNEAQ (reference sequence). V lost 5 bases and J lost 3; bases outside the gene matches: 9. This CDR3 spans 16 amino acids. The CDR3 DNA sequence: TGTGCCAGCAGCACAACAGCGGGAGCAATCTACAATGAGCAGTTCTTC. Its translation is CASSTTAGAIYNEQFF.

The V call is TRBV5-4, the J call TRBJ2-3; D call uncertain. V lost 3 bases to trimming and J lost 0 bases, with 5 bases between them. There are 13 residues in the CDR3. Germline CDR1 SGHNT, CDR2 YYREEE (reference sequence). The CDR3 sequence is CASSSPSTDTQYF. CDR3 bases: TGTGCCAGCAGCTCGCCCAGCACAGATACGCAGTATTTT.

V is TRBV28 and J is TRBJ2-1; 16 positions agree with TRBD2. Germline CDR1 is MDHEN and CDR2 is SYDVKM. This CDR3 contains 14 residues. The ends lost 8 bases at V and 10 bases at J; junction bases unmatched: 5. For the CDR3, the DNA is TGTGCCAGCGGGACTAGCGGGAGGGCGGGCGAGCAGTTCTTC. Amino acid sequence: CASGTSGRAGEQFF.

This rearrangement joins TRBV6-6 to TRBJ2-5, with 8 bases fitting TRBD2. Germline lookup yields CDR1 MNHNY and CDR2 SVGAGI (reference sequence). V lost 4 bases, J lost 2 bases, and 6 bases stayed unmatched. The CDR3 runs to 15 residues. The CDR3 region has the DNA TGTGCCAGCAGTTCTAAACTAGCGGAGCAAGAGACCCAGTACTTC. It encodes CASSSKLAEQETQYF.

In DNA form, the CDR3 reads TGTGCCAGCAGCGTAAGCCCGACAGGGGTCGGGGAGCTGTTTTTT. Its protein is CASSVSPTGVGELFF. The chain links TRBV9 to TRBJ2-2, with 8 positions matching TRBD1. V trimming: 1 base; J trimming: 7 bases; junction bases outside the gene matches: 6. The CDR3 consists of 15 residues. The V gene's germline CDR1 is SGDLS and CDR2 YYNGEE.

The chain uses TRBV5-1 and TRBJ2-5; 13 bases align to TRBD2. V gave up 0 bases and J gave up 2 bases; unmatched junction bases: 7. Germline-derived CDR1 and CDR2 are SGHRS and YFSETQ. The CDR3 covers 18 residues. The CDR3 DNA follows: TGCGCCAGCAGCTTGGCACTAGCGGGAGGGATTCGGCAAGAGACCCAGTACTTC. Encoded protein: CASSLALAGGIRQETQYF.

The gene calls are TRBV19 and TRBJ2-2, with D unresolved. The CDR3 contains 11 residues. CDR1 LNHDA and CDR2 SQIVND come from the germline V gene (reference sequence). Trimming removed 7 bases at V and 7 bases at J, with 7 bases between. The CDR3 nucleotides read TGTGCCAGTACGGTCGGCGGGGAGCTGTTTTTT. Encoded protein: CASTVGGELFF. The full variable domain, in which reference TRBV19 and TRBJ2-2 provide the parts outside the CDR3, is DGGITQSPKYLFRKEGQNVTLSCEQNLNHDAMYWYRQDPGQGLRLIYYSQIVNDFQKGDIAEGYSVSREKKESFPLTVTSAQKNPTAFYLCASTVGGELFFGEGSRLTVL.